This TCR beta chain derives from a study of tumor-infiltrating lymphocytes in localized non-small cell lung cancer (dated by TCRdb to 2020 to 2022). About the investigation overall: Patients whose samples were collected after neoadjuvant chemotherapy, as well as both smokers and never-smokers and several histologies, were included in the cohort. From each patient came resected tumor tissue plus uninvolved lung tissue from that same patient, and the uninvolved lung tissue was described as non-adjacent to the tumor. Flow cytometry, multiplex immunofluorescence, RNA-seq, exome sequencing and proteomics were applied to the same patients as TCR sequencing, which was one of several integrated assays. The overall ICON cohort comprised 150 surgical patients with localized non-small cell lung cancer whose tumors were resected. A total of 45 to 65 patients were included in the paired tumor versus uninvolved lung comparison of immunoSEQ T-cell fraction.

Remarks on this clone: Its antigen remains undetermined. The input lacks base qualities; no much larger clone sits a single base away.

The CDR3 runs 12 amino acids, cysteine and phenylalanine included. The retained sequence is limited to the CDR3, 36 bases, with the frame set at the first base. Per the germline V gene (reference sequence), SGHKS is the CDR1 and YYEKEE is the CDR2. V gives up 0 bases and J gives up 6 bases, and the segment between their germline ends measures 7 bases. The full study reports these points: Because different assays used different pieces of the same tissue, intratumor heterogeneity could not be separated from technical variation. Recurrence-free survival showed no association with tumor T-cell fraction from TCR sequencing (p = 0.61). Because assay coverage varied across patients depending on available tissue quantity, TCR sequencing was performed for only a subset of the cohort. Consistent with immunofluorescence CD3 counts, TCRbeta sequencing supported greater T cell infiltration in tumors than in uninvolved lung tissue. The TCR-derived T-cell fraction showed no difference between the flow cytometry-defined immunotypes IM1 (good prognosis) and IM2 (poor prognosis).

Patient enrollment in ICON started in the first half of 2016, and the final patient was enrolled in the second half of 2018. In a subcohort of about 76 patients, fresh tumor and matched uninvolved tissue were collected for in-depth immune analyses, with TCR sequencing among those analyses. TCR sequencing was performed on DNA isolated from bulk tissue, without cell sorting. The immunoSEQ assay used for TCR sequencing gave the T-cell fraction in both tumor and uninvolved lung tissue. Per the original workflow: For survival analysis, patients were divided into high (upper tertile) and low (lower two tertiles) T-cell fraction groups, which were compared by log-rank test. Paired tumor versus uninvolved lung differences in T-cell fraction were tested with a signed-rank test. TCRdb limited this immuneACCESS table to in-frame rearrangements with V and J called. A share of clones is missing; checked studies link under half to unresolved V genes, and the rest is unexplained. Clone size and the V and J calls come from that table; the DNA yielded D and trimming. Across this sample there are about 23,000 clones, with 69% seen only once. The ten most abundant clones make up roughly 14% of the sample.

The rearranged segments are TRBV5-5 and TRBJ2-7; the D gene remains uncertain. The sample consisted of lung tumor tissue. This TCR came from a human donor with non-small cell lung cancer. CDR3 loop: CASSLERFEQYF. Read as DNA, the sequence is TGTGCCAGCAGCTTGGAGAGGTTCGAGCAGTACTTC.